The clone carrying this T cell receptor beta chain has at least ten counts. The authors ran a second PCR of 7 to 11 cycles using a sample-barcoded 5' primer and a J-beta primer mix. The template-switch adaptor was a 5' adaptor with 12 random nucleotides. It tagged each cDNA molecule. TCRdb re-derived calls from the 5' RACE reads in MiXCR, one entry per CDR3 protein. The sample shows 1.5 million to 2 million distinct CDR3 sequences, over 25% of them seen only once. The sample belongs to a study of blood T cells in healthy people across ages. Overall study context: About one barcoded beta molecule was captured per two T cells (by template switching).

The authors extracted at least 6 micrograms of total RNA per sample. Specimen: blood. The TCR sequence derives from a woman aged 25 to 39 in good health.

CDR3 bases: TGTGCCAGCAGTCTCTCCGGAGGGATGGACGTCCTGACTTTC. Translation gives CASSLSGGMDVLTF. This chain uses TRBV12-3 or TRBV12-4 with TRBJ2-6, with D possibly being TRBD2 (6 bases). This CDR3 is built from 14 residues. The V end lost 5 bases, the J end lost 11 bases, and 16 bases lay between the germline ends.